The 32 T cell receptor beta chains given below trace back to one sample, sequenced in a study of blood T cell repertoires in COVID-19. Clones were sequenced by immunoSEQ multiplex PCR, and TCRdb holds only the in-frame ones, with some missing. This table has some 150,000 clones, 80% to 90% appearing once. The sequencing input was peripheral blood. The receptors stem from a woman aged 55-70 years with COVID-19, enrolled during active disease.

The table lists this clone with a count of one. The gene calls are TRBV7-8 and TRBJ1-2; weak D call: TRBD1 (5 bases). The length of the CDR3 is 15 residues. From germline, CDR1 is SGHVS and CDR2 FQNEAQ. Trimming removed 5 bases from V and 4 bases from J, with 17 bases in between. CDR3 in amino acids: CASSRGTAGTYGYTF. The CDR3, as DNA: TGTGCCAGCAGCCGAGGGACCGCGGGTACCTATGGCTACACCTTC.

V usage is TRBV19 and J usage is TRBJ2-7; D ambiguous. Germline lookup yields CDR1 LNHDA and CDR2 SQIVND (reference sequence). This CDR3 spans 14 amino acids. Trimming stripped 5 bases from V and 2 bases from J, with 13 bases between. CDR3 protein: CASSSLGGPYEQYF. In nucleotides, the CDR3 is TGTGCCAGTAGTTCCTTAGGTGGGCCCTACGAGCAGTACTTC.

The chain uses TRBV19 and TRBJ1-5; 7 positions match TRBD1. Per the germline V gene, CDR1 is LNHDA and CDR2 is SQIVND (reference sequence). The V and J ends lost 1 base and 3 bases, in that order; junction bases with no gene match: 9. The CDR3 length is 17 residues. CDR3 protein: CASSIARTGVSNQPQHF. In nucleotides, the CDR3 is TGTGCCAGTAGTATAGCAAGGACAGGAGTCTCCAATCAGCCCCAGCATTTT.

The chain is built from TRBV5-1 and TRBJ2-3; D is unclear. Deletions cut 2 bases from V and 0 bases from J, with 7 bases between. Germline assignment: CDR1 SGHRS and CDR2 YFSETQ. CDR3 length: 14 amino acids. CDR3 nucleotides: TGCGCCAGCAGCTTTTCGGTTAGCACAGATACGCAGTATTTT. This encodes CASSFSVSTDTQYF.

This rearrangement joins TRBV4-1 to TRBJ1-3; D possibly corresponds to TRBD1 (6 bases). CDR3 length: 18 amino acids. V was shortened by 3 bases and J by 1 base, with 19 bases between the two germline ends. Germline V gene lookup returns CDR1 MGHRA and CDR2 YSYEKL. In nucleotides, the CDR3 is TGCGCCAGCAGCCATCTAGGGGAGGGACATCGGTCTGGAAACACCATATATTTT. Translation gives CASSHLGEGHRSGNTIYF.

The rearrangement links TRBV18 to TRBJ1-5; TRBD1 matches at 7 bases. CDR1 is KGHSH and CDR2 is LQKENI in the germline V gene. The V gene end was trimmed by 5 bases and the J gene end by 5 bases; junction bases not matched to a gene: 3. The CDR3 has 13 residues. CDR3 protein: CASSEDRHQPQHF. The CDR3 DNA is TGTGCCAGCTCAGAGGACAGGCATCAGCCCCAGCATTTT.

The rearrangement joins TRBV21-1 to TRBJ1-5; the tabulated D call, TRBD1, remains unverified against the DNA. TRBV21-1 is a pseudogene. CDR3 size: 19 residues. The CDR3 region is CASSRGWDREKYSNQPQHF. The CDR3 DNA reads TGTGCCAGCAGCAGAGGATGGGACAGGGAGAAATATAGCAATCAGCCCCAGCATTTT.

The chain employs TRBV10-3 and TRBJ2-5, with TRBD2 matching over 9 bases. The CDR3 has 16 amino acids. V lost 0 bases, J lost 5 bases, and 7 bases stayed unmatched. CDR1 and CDR2 from the germline V gene are ENHRY and SYGVKD. CDR3 nucleotide sequence: TGTGCCATCAGTGAGTCGTATGCGGGGGGGTTGGAGACCCAGTACTTC. As protein: CAISESYAGGLETQYF.

This clone appeared a single time. V usage is TRBV12-3 or TRBV12-4 and J usage is TRBJ2-7; D gene ambiguous. The CDR3 covers 13 residues. Trimming cost V 11 bases and J 1 base, with 15 bases left between them. The CDR3 nucleotides are TGTGCCGCCAGAGATTCCGGGTCCTACGAGCAGTACTTC. Amino acids: CAARDSGSYEQYF.

The V and J genes are TRBV5-1 and TRBJ2-2; a possible D gene is TRBD1 (5 bases). V lost 4 bases to trimming and J lost 3 bases, with 13 bases between them. Per germline, CDR1 SGHRS and CDR2 YFSETQ. This CDR3 has 15 amino acids. The CDR3 sequence: CASSVQGLDTGELFF. The CDR3 DNA is TGCGCCAGCAGCGTTCAGGGTTTGGACACCGGGGAGCTGTTTTTT.

This chain connects TRBV30 to TRBJ1-6; 7 positions match TRBD1. The CDR3 is 16 residues long. V was clipped by 7 bases and J by 0 bases; unmatched bases: 9. Germline V gene data show CDR1 as GTSNPN and CDR2 as SVGIG (reference sequence). CDR3 region: CASDRSPSSYNSPLHF. The CDR3, as DNA: TGTGCCTCGGACAGGTCGCCGAGCTCCTATAATTCACCCCTCCACTTT.

The gene calls are TRBV6-5 and TRBJ2-3; TRBD1 might be the D (6 bases). CDR1 and CDR2 (germline): MNHEY, SVGAGI. This CDR3 is 14 amino acids long. Trimming shortened V by 6 bases and J by 2 bases, and 12 bases separated the two germline ends. The CDR3 DNA sequence: TGTGCCAGCAGGAGGACAGAGAACACAGATACGCAGTATTTT. It yields the protein CASRRTENTDTQYF.

The chain couples TRBV10-1 to TRBJ2-3; D gene unclear. The CDR3 loop spans 13 amino acids. Germline loops: CDR1 WNHNN, CDR2 SYGVQD (reference sequence). V lost 3 bases to trimming and J lost 2 bases, with 6 bases between them. The CDR3 sequence is CASSDVHTDTQYF. CDR3 bases: TGCGCCAGCAGTGATGTCCACACAGATACGCAGTATTTT.

The chain employs TRBV7-8 and TRBJ1-5; 9 nucleotides match TRBD1. The CDR3 runs 13 residues. From germline, CDR1 is SGHVS and CDR2 FQNEAQ. Trimming took 3 bases from V and 11 from J; bases not matched to a gene: 5. This CDR3 is CASSFRQGESQHF. The CDR3 DNA sequence: TGTGCCAGCAGCTTCAGACAGGGGGAATCCCAGCATTTT. Full variable domain (outside the CDR3, taken from reference TRBV7-8 and TRBJ1-5): GAGVSQSPRYKVAKRGQDVALRCDPISGHVSLFWYQQALGQGPEFLTYFQNEAQLDKSGLPSDRFFAERPEGSVSTLKIQRTQQEDSAVYLCASSFRQGESQHFGDGTRLSIL.

DNA of the CDR3: TGCGCCAGCAGCCAAAAGGGGTCGGCGGGGCTGTACCAAGAGACCCAGTACTTC. Its translation: CASSQKGSAGLYQETQYF. The genes are TRBV4-1 and TRBJ2-5; D perhaps matches TRBD2 (6 bases). This CDR3 region has 18 residues. V dropped 2 bases and J dropped 0 bases, with 19 bases sitting between them. Per germline, CDR1 MGHRA and CDR2 YSYEKL.

The CDR3 DNA reads as TGCGCCAGCAGCTTGGAGTACAGGCCAACTAACTATGGCTACACCTTC. As protein: CASSLEYRPTNYGYTF. The chain has TRBV5-1 and TRBJ1-2; D might be TRBD1 (5 bases). Germline CDR1 SGHRS, CDR2 YFSETQ. The CDR3 covers 16 residues. V lost 0 bases and J 0 bases, leaving 12 bases between the germline ends.

The V gene is TRBV3-1 (or the pseudogene TRBV3-2), the J gene TRBJ2-2, with a weak D call TRBD1 (5 bases). V was cut by 4 bases and J by 0 bases, with 9 bases left in between. Looked up from germline, CDR1 is LGHDT and CDR2 is YNNKEL (reference sequence). This CDR3 comprises 15 residues. The CDR3 reads CASSRQLANTGELFF. For the CDR3, the DNA is TGTGCCAGCAGCCGACAGCTCGCGAACACCGGGGAGCTGTTTTTT.

V usage is TRBV3-1 (or the pseudogene TRBV3-2) and J usage is TRBJ2-1; D unresolved. V lost 2 bases, J lost 2 bases, and 10 bases lay in between. Per the germline V gene, CDR1 is LGHDT and CDR2 is YNNKEL (reference sequence). This CDR3 is built from 15 residues. CDR3 protein: CASSQPVAPYNEQFF. For the CDR3, the DNA is TGTGCCAGCAGCCAACCGGTCGCTCCCTACAATGAGCAGTTCTTC.

The rearrangement joins TRBV11-1 to TRBJ1-1; D is possibly TRBD1 (6 bases). The V gene's germline CDR1 is SGHAT and CDR2 FQDESV (reference sequence). V lost 6 bases and J 3 bases, leaving 14 bases between the germline ends. The CDR3 loop spans 14 amino acids. The CDR3 sequence is CASRARTDDTEAFF. The CDR3 DNA is TGTGCCAGCAGAGCCCGGACAGACGACACTGAAGCTTTCTTT. The variable domain in full, completed from reference TRBV11-1 and TRBJ1-1, reads EAEVAQSPRYKITEKSQAVAFWCDPISGHATLYWYRQILGQGPELLVQFQDESVVDDSQLPKDRFSAERLKGVDSTLKIQPAELGDSAMYLCASRARTDDTEAFFGQGTRLTVV.

The chain joins TRBV9 to TRBJ2-3; D unresolved. The length of the CDR3 is 14 residues. The ends were cut back, 1 base at V and 2 bases at J, with 8 bases in the middle. Germline CDR1 is SGDLS and CDR2 is YYNGEE. For the CDR3, the DNA is TGTGCCAGCAGCGTATCCGGAGACACAGATACGCAGTATTTT. It codes for CASSVSGDTDTQYF.

V and J are TRBV2 and TRBJ2-7; D gene ambiguous. The CDR3 runs to 13 residues. Germline V CDR1 and CDR2: SNHLY, FYNNEI. V lost 1 base and J 7 bases, leaving 11 bases between the germline ends. The CDR3 sequence: CASSEVSAPEQYF. The CDR3 DNA follows: TGTGCCAGCAGTGAAGTCAGCGCGCCGGAGCAGTACTTC. Complete variable domain (other parts from reference TRBV2 and TRBJ2-7): EPEVTQTPSHQVTQMGQEVILRCVPISNHLYFYWYRQILGQKVEFLVSFYNNEISEKSEIFDDQFSVERPDGSNFTLKIRSTKLEDSAMYFCASSEVSAPEQYFGPGTRLTVT.

The V gene is TRBV7-9, the J gene TRBJ2-5; D is possibly TRBD1 (5 bases). The CDR3 length is 14 residues. Trimming stripped 5 bases from V and 0 bases from J, with 10 bases between. The germline gives CDR1 SEHNR, CDR2 FQNEAQ (reference sequence). CDR3 nucleotides: TGTGCCAGCAGCAAGGACACCAACCAAGAGACCCAGTACTTC. It encodes CASSKDTNQETQYF.

The chain joins TRBV6-6 to TRBJ1-2; D gene uncertain. CDR3 length: 15 residues. Per germline, CDR1 MNHNY and CDR2 SVGAGI (reference sequence). The V and J ends lost 6 bases and 2 bases respectively, with 16 bases between them. This chain's CDR3 is CASSSSFGENYGYTF. The CDR3 nucleotides read TGTGCCAGCAGCTCCTCGTTTGGTGAGAACTATGGCTACACCTTC.

In its sample, this clone was seen a few times. The V call is TRBV23-1, the J call TRBJ1-5; TRBD1 agrees at 7 bases. TRBV23-1 belongs to the ORF category, with a function that is uncertain. Trimming at V came to 6 bases and at J to 4 bases, leaving 12 bases not matched to a gene. The CDR3 consists of 16 residues. The CDR3 is CASSPDRRPVNQPQHF. Here the CDR3 DNA reads TGCGCCAGCAGCCCGGACAGGCGTCCGGTAAATCAGCCCCAGCATTTT.

The chain links TRBV5-1 to TRBJ1-1; 11 bases are a match to TRBD1. In germline, CDR1 is SGHRS, CDR2 YFSETQ. The CDR3 is 16 amino acids. J was trimmed by 3 bases and V by 2 bases; bases with no gene match: 6. This CDR3 reads CASSFIKGQGDTEAFF. For the CDR3, the DNA is TGCGCCAGCAGCTTTATAAAGGGACAGGGGGACACTGAAGCTTTCTTT.

Here the CDR3 reads CAISRLAGGLSYEQYF. In nucleotides, the CDR3 is TGTGCCATCAGTCGACTAGCGGGGGGGCTGTCCTACGAGCAGTACTTC. V is TRBV10-3 and J is TRBJ2-7, with 14 bases aligning to TRBD2. V shed 5 bases, J shed 1 base, and the junction held 4 bases outside the gene matches. The CDR3 has 16 residues. Germline V gene sequence: CDR1 ENHRY, CDR2 SYGVKD.

V gene TRBV7-9 combines with J gene TRBJ2-6; 7 bases line up with TRBD1. Trimming cost V 5 bases and J 2 bases; bases outside gene matches: 3. There are 15 residues in the CDR3. Germline CDR1 reads SEHNR; CDR2 reads FQNEAQ (reference sequence). CDR3 amino acids: CASSDGTAGANVLTF. The CDR3 DNA reads as TGTGCCAGCAGCGACGGGACAGCTGGGGCCAACGTCCTGACTTTC.

This rearrangement joins TRBV4-3 to TRBJ1-1, with D unresolved. Germline CDR1 is LGHNA and CDR2 is YSLEER. This CDR3 spans 15 amino acids. V lost 0 bases, J lost 3 bases, and 11 bases lay in between. The CDR3 here is CASSQDRETYTEAFF. CDR3 nucleotides: TGCGCCAGCAGCCAAGATCGGGAGACGTACACTGAAGCTTTCTTT.

The chain uses TRBV3-1 (or the pseudogene TRBV3-2) and TRBJ2-3, with 8 bases fitting TRBD2. Per germline, CDR1 LGHDT and CDR2 YNNKEL (reference sequence). The CDR3 totals 16 residues. Trimming removed 4 bases from V and 2 bases from J; junction bases left unmatched: 8. The CDR3 region is CASSRNPAGATDTQYF. DNA of the CDR3: TGTGCCAGCAGCCGCAACCCAGCGGGGGCCACAGATACGCAGTATTTT.

This clone showed up just once. This rearrangement joins TRBV4-1 to TRBJ1-5, with D tentatively TRBD1 (5 bases). CDR1 and CDR2 from the germline V gene are MGHRA and YSYEKL. The V end lost 0 bases, the J end lost 2 bases, and 8 bases lay between the germline ends. CDR3 length equals 15 residues. CDR3 nucleotides: TGCGCCAGCAGCCAAGAGGGGGGTGGCAATCAGCCCCAGCATTTT. Its translation: CASSQEGGGNQPQHF.

The chain employs TRBV12-3 or TRBV12-4 and TRBJ2-7, with 7 bases lining up with TRBD2. V shed 1 base and J 7 bases; nucleotides not matched to a gene: 4. CDR3 length: 13 amino acids. The DNA for the CDR3 is TGTGCCAGCAGTTTAGTGGGAGGGAGGGAGCAGTACTTC. It is translated as CASSLVGGREQYF.

The chain joins TRBV6-5 to TRBJ1-2; a weak D match, TRBD1 (6 bases). V was pared by 5 bases and J by 6 bases, with 13 bases between. The CDR3 totals 13 residues. Looked up from germline, CDR1 is MNHEY and CDR2 is SVGAGI. CDR3 in DNA: TGTGCCAGCAGTCAGGGAGGGGGTCATGGCTACACCTTC. This sequence encodes CASSQGGGHGYTF.